What follows are 4 T cell receptor beta chains derived from one specimen sequenced in a study of cytomegalovirus exposure and HLA in healthy donors. The PCR contained 60 Vbeta and 13 Jbeta primers. Assay: immunoSEQ multiplex PCR; the TCRdb copy retains only in-frame clones and omits some. The sample has approximately 40,000 clones, and its top ten clones hold over 5.5%. Material: PBMCs. The source is a human donor in good health.

The chain carries TRBV6-5 and TRBJ2-2; 8 nucleotides agree with TRBD1. The V and J ends lost 6 bases and 7 bases, in that order; junction bases with no gene match: 1. The CDR3 covers 12 residues. The germline V gene has CDR1 MNHEY and CDR2 SVGAGI. The CDR3 coding sequence is TGTGCCAGCAGAGGGACAGGCGGGGAGCTGTTTTTT. Translation: CASRGTGGELFF.

The CDR3 is CASSGGLNTEAFF. CDR3 nucleotides: TGTGCCAGTAGTGGGGGCCTGAACACTGAAGCTTTCTTT. The gene calls are TRBV19 and TRBJ1-1; D may be TRBD1 (6 bases). The V gene lost 5 bases and the J gene lost 0 bases, with 7 bases spanning the gap. Per germline, CDR1 LNHDA and CDR2 SQIVND (reference sequence). The length of the CDR3 is 13 residues.

The chain carries TRBV2 and TRBJ2-7; TRBD1 might be the D (6 bases). Trimming took off 0 bases at V and 0 bases at J, with 9 bases between the two ends. This CDR3 spans 15 amino acids. Germline CDR1 SNHLY, CDR2 FYNNEI. CDR3 DNA sequence: TGTGCCAGCAGTGAAGCGGGGGCCCTCTCCTACGAGCAGTACTTC. The encoded protein is CASSEAGALSYEQYF.

V and J are TRBV6-5 and TRBJ1-2; TRBD1 matches at 9 bases. V gave up 4 bases and J gave up 4 bases; unmatched junction bases: 4. CDR1 and CDR2 (germline): MNHEY, SVGAGI. The CDR3 is 14 residues long. Here the CDR3 DNA reads TGTGCCAGCAGTTCTACAGGGGGCTCCTATGGCTACACCTTC. Its translation is CASSSTGGSYGYTF.